This paragraph reports one TCR beta chain. This clonotype has ten or more counts. The specificity of this receptor is unknown. One base away there is no much larger clone; base qualities are not given. These data are taken from a study of T-cell memory formation after mild COVID-19 (dated by TCRdb to the early 2020s). With respect to the entire study: TCR sequence clusters from the two donors were largely donor specific. In a couple of donors, T-cell clones that expanded and contracted after mild COVID-19 were tracked by sequencing TCRalpha and TCRbeta repertoires over time. Two young, previously healthy adult volunteers, one female and one male, were included in the cohort.

Spanning cysteine to phenylalanine, the CDR3 consists of 15 amino acids. Only the CDR3 DNA stays, 45 bases, in frame from base 1. Trimming removed 0 bases from V and 6 bases from J, leaving 13 bases between the germline ends. Taken from the germline V gene, the CDR1 and CDR2 loops are LGHNA and YSLEER. The sequencer was an Illumina NovaSeq 6000. Using 5'RACE with constant-segment primers, TCRalpha and TCRbeta cDNA libraries were constructed, with sample barcodes and unique molecular identifiers added in the process. Trizol reagent was used to extract RNA from every sample. The libraries were amplified in two PCR steps, and the second step added a second sample barcode and Illumina TruSeq adapters. Sequencing of libraries was performed on an Illumina NovaSeq with 2 x 150 bp paired-end reads. The published analysis was carried out like this. Reads were demultiplexed and collapsed into UMI-guided consensus sequences with migec v1.2.7. Using mixcr v2.1.11, UMI consensuses were aligned to TRA and TRB V and J templates and then assembled into clonotypes. A clonotype was counted as expanded or contracted only if both edgeR and NoisET called the change significant, with noise models trained on biological replicates. For edgeR calls, the cutoffs were a false discovery rate-adjusted p below 0.01 and a log2 fold-change threshold of 1. As an exploratory analysis of dynamics, max-normalized trajectories of the 1000 most abundant clonotypes were examined with PCA combined with hierarchical clustering. Each responding clone was given a CD4 or CD8 phenotype based on the CD4+ and CD8+ repertoires, which had been sequenced separately. TCRdb ran its own pipeline on the public reads, namely fastp trimming at Q25 and MiXCR clone calling, and kept in-frame beta chains. Every distinct CDR3 protein forms one entry, paired with its most common genes and DNA. None of the V and J calls come from the authors' own analysis; TCRdb made them. This sample has around 300,000 distinct CDR3 sequences in its table, and roughly 13% of those were observed once. The ten largest make up 20% to 25% of the sample.

General findings and caveats noted by the study authors: Contracting CD4+ clones were found mainly in CM and EM memory subsets, while CD8+ clones were enriched in EMRA. Only a couple of mild cases were covered by the study, and larger cohorts that include severe cases with pre-infection samples were considered necessary. Clones that contracted from day 15 to 85 showed balanced CD4/CD8 phenotypes, whereas a second wave of clones that expanded from day 15 to 37 leaned towards CD4+. The second-wave clones that peaked on day 37 were not confirmed to be SARS-CoV-2 specific. The detection of some responding clones in pre-infection memory suggests that pre-existing cross-reactive memory T cells joined the SARS-CoV-2 response.

Ficoll-Paque density gradient centrifugation was the method used to isolate PBMCs. This receptor was identified in a young man who had mild COVID-19 (a few samples of this study predate the infection). The sample titles of this study are shuffled in the database, so cell type and time point are left out; the donor was told from shared clones. Specimen: PBMCs or a T cell subset sorted from them (not recorded which). This receptor chain uses TRBV4-3 and TRBJ2-3; TRBD2 is perhaps the D gene, given 5 matching bases. The nucleotides are TGCGCCAGCAGCCAAGATAACTCGCCGGGGGATACGCAGTATTTT. It translates as CASSQDNSPGDTQYF.